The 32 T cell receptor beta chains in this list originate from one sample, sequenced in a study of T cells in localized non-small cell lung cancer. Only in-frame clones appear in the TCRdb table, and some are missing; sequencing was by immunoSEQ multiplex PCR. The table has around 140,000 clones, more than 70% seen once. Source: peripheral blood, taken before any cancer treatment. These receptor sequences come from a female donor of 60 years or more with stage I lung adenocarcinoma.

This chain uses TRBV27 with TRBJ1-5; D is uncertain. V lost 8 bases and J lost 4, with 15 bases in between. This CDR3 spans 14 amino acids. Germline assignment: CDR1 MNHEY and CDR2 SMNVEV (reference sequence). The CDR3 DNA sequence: TGTGCCAGCCTCGACAAACCCTATAATCAGCCCCAGCATTTT. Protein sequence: CASLDKPYNQPQHF.

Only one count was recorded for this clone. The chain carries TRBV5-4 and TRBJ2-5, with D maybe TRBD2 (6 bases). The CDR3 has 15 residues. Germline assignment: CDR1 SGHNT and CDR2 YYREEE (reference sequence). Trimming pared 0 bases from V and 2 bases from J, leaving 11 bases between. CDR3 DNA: TGTGCCAGCAGCTTGGAAAATAGCGGACAAGAGACCCAGTACTTC. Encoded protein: CASSLENSGQETQYF.

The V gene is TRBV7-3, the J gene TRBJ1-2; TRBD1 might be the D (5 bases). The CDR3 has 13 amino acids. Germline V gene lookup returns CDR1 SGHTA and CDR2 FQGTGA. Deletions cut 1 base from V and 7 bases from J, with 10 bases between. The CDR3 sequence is CASSLRGGGGYTF. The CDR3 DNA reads TGTGCCAGCAGCTTAAGAGGCGGGGGTGGCTACACCTTC.

The CDR3 region is CASAKQGSDHNEQFF. CDR3 nucleotide sequence: TGCGCCAGCGCTAAACAGGGGTCCGACCACAATGAGCAGTTCTTC. The V gene is TRBV5-1, the J gene TRBJ2-1; TRBD1 agrees at 7 bases. V lost 7 bases, J lost 5 bases, and 12 bases stayed unmatched. Germline V gene lookup returns CDR1 SGHRS and CDR2 YFSETQ. This CDR3 is 15 amino acids long.

CDR3 region: CASSVSGGGWADTQYF. The CDR3 DNA reads as TGTGCCAGCAGCGTATCTGGGGGAGGGTGGGCAGATACGCAGTATTTT. The V and J genes are TRBV9 and TRBJ2-3; TRBD2 matches at 7 bases. The CDR3 is 16 amino acids. V lost 1 base to trimming and J lost 4 bases; unmatched junction nucleotides: 9. Germline values: CDR1 SGDLS, CDR2 YYNGEE.

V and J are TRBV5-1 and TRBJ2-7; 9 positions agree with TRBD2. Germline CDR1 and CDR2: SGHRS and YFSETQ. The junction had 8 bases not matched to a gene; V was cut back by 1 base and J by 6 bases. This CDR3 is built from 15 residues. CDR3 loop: CASSLFLAGEGEQYF. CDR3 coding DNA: TGCGCCAGCAGCTTGTTTTTAGCGGGAGAGGGCGAGCAGTACTTC.

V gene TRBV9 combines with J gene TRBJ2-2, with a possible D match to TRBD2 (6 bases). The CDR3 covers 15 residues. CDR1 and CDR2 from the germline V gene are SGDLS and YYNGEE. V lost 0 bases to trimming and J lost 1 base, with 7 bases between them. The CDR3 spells CASSVGGVNTGELFF. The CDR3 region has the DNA TGTGCCAGCAGCGTAGGGGGGGTGAACACCGGGGAGCTGTTTTTT.

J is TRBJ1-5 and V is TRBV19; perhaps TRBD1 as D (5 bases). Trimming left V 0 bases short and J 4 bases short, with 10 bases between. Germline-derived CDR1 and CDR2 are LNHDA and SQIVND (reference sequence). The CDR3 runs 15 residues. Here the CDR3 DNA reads TGTGCCAGTAGTATAGAGGGGGTAAAAAATCAGCCCCAGCATTTT. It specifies CASSIEGVKNQPQHF.

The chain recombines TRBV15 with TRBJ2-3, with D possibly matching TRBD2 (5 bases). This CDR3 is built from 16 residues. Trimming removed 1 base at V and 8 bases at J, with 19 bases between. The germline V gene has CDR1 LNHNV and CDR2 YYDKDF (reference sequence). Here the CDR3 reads CATSRVRGPGESTQYF. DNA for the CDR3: TGTGCCACCAGCAGAGTAAGAGGGCCCGGGGAGAGTACGCAGTATTTT.

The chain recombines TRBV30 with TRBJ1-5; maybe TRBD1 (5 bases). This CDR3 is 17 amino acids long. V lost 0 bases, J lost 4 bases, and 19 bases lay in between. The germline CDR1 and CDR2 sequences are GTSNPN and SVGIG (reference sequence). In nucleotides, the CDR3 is TGTGCCTGGAGTGTAGGGTGGGGCTTTGAGGCAAATCAGCCCCAGCATTTT. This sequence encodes CAWSVGWGFEANQPQHF.

The CDR3 coding sequence is TGTGCCAGCAGTGATGGGACAGGGTTTGATACGCAGTATTTT. It is translated as CASSDGTGFDTQYF. The V and J genes are TRBV25-1 and TRBJ2-3, with 9 positions matching TRBD1. The CDR3 runs to 14 residues. V lost 3 bases to trimming and J lost 6 bases; unmatched junction nucleotides: 4. The V gene's germline CDR1 is MGHDK and CDR2 SYGVNS.

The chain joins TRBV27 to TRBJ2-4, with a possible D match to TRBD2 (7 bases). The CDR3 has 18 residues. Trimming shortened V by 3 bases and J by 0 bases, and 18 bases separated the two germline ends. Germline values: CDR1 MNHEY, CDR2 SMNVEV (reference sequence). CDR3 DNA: TGTGCCAGCAGTTTCAAGGGAGGGGGGTTGCTAGCCAAAAACATTCAGTACTTC. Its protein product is CASSFKGGGLLAKNIQYF.

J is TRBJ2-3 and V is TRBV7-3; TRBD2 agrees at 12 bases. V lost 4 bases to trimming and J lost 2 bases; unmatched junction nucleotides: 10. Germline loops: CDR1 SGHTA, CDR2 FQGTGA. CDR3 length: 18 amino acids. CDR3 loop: CASSSPTSGSLLTDTQYF. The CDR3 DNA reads TGTGCCAGCAGCTCCCCGACTAGCGGGAGCCTTCTCACAGATACGCAGTATTTT.

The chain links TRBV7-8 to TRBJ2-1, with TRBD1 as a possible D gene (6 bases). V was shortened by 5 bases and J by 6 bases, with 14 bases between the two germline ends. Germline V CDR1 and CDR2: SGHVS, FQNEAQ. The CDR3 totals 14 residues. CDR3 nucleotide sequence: TGTGCCAGCAGCAACCCCAAAGGGGGCAATGAGCAGTTCTTC. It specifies CASSNPKGGNEQFF.

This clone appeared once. The DNA of the CDR3 is TGTGCCAGCAGTTTACCGGGGACAGGGAGAAGCGAAGCTTTCTTT. Protein product: CASSLPGTGRSEAFF. V is TRBV28 and J is TRBJ1-1; 9 bases fit TRBD1. J was trimmed by 8 bases and V by 2 bases; bases with no gene match: 9. Germline V CDR1 and CDR2: MDHEN, SYDVKM. This CDR3 is built from 15 residues.

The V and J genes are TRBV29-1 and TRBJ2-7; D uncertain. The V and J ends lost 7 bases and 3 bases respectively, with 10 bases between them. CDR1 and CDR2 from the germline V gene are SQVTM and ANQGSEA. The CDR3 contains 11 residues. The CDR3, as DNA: TGCAGCGCCGGACGGAGCTACGAGCAGTACTTC. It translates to CSAGRSYEQYF.

The chain's CDR3 is CASSNIGALTDTQYF. CDR3 nucleotides: TGTGCCAGTAGTAACATAGGGGCTTTGACAGATACGCAGTATTTT. The chain recombines TRBV19 with TRBJ2-3, with D possibly being TRBD1 (5 bases). The germline CDR1 and CDR2 sequences are LNHDA and SQIVND (reference sequence). The CDR3 covers 15 residues. V shed 4 bases and J shed 3 bases, with 14 bases lying between them.

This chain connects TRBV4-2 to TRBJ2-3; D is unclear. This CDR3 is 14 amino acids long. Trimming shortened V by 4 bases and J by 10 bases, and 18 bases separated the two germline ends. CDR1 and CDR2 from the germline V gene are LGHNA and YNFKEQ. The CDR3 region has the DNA TGTGCCAGCAGCCGCCTTTCTCTGACGGGCCCGCAGTATTTT. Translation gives CASSRLSLTGPQYF.

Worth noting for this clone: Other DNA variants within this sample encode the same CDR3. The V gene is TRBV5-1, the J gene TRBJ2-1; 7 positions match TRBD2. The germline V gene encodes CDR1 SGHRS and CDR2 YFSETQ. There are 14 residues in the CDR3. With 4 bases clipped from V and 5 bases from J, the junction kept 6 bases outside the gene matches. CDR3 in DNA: TGCGCCAGCAGCCTTCGGGGGAGGGACAATGAGCAGTTCTTC. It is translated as CASSLRGRDNEQFF.

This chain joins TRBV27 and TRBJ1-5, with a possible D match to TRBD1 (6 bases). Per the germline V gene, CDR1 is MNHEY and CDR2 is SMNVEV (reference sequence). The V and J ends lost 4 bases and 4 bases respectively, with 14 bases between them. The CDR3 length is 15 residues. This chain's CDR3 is CASSSLGQLNQPQHF. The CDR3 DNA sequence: TGTGCCAGCAGTTCCCTTGGACAGCTTAATCAGCCCCAGCATTTT.

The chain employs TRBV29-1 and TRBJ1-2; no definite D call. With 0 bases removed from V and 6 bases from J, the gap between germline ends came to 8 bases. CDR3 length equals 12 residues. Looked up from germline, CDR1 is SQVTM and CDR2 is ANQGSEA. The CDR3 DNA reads TGCAGCGTTGAAGATGCTACGGATGGCTACACCTTC. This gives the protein CSVEDATDGYTF.

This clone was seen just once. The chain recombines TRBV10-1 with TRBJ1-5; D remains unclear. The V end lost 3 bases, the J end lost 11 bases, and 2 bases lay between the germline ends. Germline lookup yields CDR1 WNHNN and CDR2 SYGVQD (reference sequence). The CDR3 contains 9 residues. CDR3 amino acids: CASSDAQHF. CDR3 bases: TGCGCCAGCAGTGATGCCCAGCATTTT.

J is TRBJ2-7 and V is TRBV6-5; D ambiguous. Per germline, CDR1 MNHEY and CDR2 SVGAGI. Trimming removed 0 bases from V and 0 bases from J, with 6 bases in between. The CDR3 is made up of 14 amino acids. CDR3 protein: CASSYSADSYEQYF. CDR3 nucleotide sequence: TGTGCCAGCAGTTACTCGGCAGACTCCTACGAGCAGTACTTC.

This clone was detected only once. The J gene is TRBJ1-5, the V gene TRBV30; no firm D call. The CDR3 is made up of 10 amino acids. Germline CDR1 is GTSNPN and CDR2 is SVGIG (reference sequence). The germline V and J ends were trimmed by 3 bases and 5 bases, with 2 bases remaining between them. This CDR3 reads CAWRYQPQHF. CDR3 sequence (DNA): TGTGCCTGGAGGTATCAGCCCCAGCATTTT.

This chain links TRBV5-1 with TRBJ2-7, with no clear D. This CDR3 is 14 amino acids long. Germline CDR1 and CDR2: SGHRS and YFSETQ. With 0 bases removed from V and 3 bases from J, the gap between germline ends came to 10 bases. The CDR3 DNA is TGCGCCAGCAGCTTGGCGGCAGACCTCTACGAGCAGTACTTC. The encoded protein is CASSLAADLYEQYF.

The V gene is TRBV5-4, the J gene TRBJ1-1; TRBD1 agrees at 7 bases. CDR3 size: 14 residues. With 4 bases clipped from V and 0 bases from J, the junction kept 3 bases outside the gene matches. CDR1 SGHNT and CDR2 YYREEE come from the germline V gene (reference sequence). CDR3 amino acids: CASSPGQVNTEAFF. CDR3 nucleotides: TGTGCCAGCAGCCCCGGACAGGTGAACACTGAAGCTTTCTTT.

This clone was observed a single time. The CDR3 coding sequence is TGTGCCAGCAGTACTGACTTAACCGAGCAGTTCTTC. Translated: CASSTDLTEQFF. This chain links TRBV2 with TRBJ2-1; D is undetermined. With 5 bases removed from V and 10 bases from J, the gap between germline ends came to 12 bases. CDR1 is SNHLY, CDR2 FYNNEI, per germline. This CDR3 is 12 amino acids long.

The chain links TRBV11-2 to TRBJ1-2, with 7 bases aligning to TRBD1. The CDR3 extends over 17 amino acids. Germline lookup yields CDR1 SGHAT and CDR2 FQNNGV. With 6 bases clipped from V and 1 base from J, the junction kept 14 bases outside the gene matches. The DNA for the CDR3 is TGTGCCAGCAGTCTCCACAGCAGGGGGAGAATTAACTATGGCTACACCTTC. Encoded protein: CASSLHSRGRINYGYTF.

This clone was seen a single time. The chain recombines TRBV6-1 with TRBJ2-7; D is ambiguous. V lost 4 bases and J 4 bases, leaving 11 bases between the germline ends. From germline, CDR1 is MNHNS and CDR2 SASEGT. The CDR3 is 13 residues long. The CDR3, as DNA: TGTGCCAGCAGTGCGGGCTACAATTACGAGCAGTACTTC. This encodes CASSAGYNYEQYF.

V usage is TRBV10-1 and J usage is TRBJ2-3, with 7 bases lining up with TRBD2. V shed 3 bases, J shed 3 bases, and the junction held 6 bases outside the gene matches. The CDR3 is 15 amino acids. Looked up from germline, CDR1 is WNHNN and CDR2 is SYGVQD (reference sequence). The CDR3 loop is CASSDFASGTDTQYF. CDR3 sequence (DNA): TGCGCCAGCAGTGACTTCGCTAGCGGAACAGATACGCAGTATTTT.

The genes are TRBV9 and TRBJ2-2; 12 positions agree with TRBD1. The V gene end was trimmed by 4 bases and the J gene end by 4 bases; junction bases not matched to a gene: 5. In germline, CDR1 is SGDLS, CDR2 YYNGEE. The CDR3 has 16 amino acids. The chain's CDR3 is CASSMGQGAVTGELFF. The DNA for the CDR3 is TGTGCCAGCAGCATGGGACAGGGGGCGGTCACCGGGGAGCTGTTTTTT.

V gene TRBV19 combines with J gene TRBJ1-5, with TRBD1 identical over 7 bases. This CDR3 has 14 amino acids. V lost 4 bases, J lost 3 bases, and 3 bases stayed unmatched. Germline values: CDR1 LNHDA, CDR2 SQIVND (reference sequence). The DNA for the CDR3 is TGTGCCAGTAGTAGGACAGGCCTCAATCAGCCCCAGCATTTT. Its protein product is CASSRTGLNQPQHF.